Each of the 26 T cell receptor beta chains below was sequenced from the same sample in a study of blood T cell repertoires in COVID-19. Method: immunoSEQ multiplex PCR; TCRdb's copy keeps in-frame clones and lacks some. Here the sample spans 52,000 or so clones, about 92% being singletons. The sequenced material came from peripheral blood. These receptors were taken from a human donor in a cohort sampled during active COVID-19.

The chain recombines TRBV25-1 with TRBJ2-5; D might be TRBD2 (5 bases). The germline V and J ends were trimmed by 5 bases and 4 bases, with 17 bases remaining between them. From germline, CDR1 is MGHDK and CDR2 SYGVNS. The CDR3 runs 15 residues. CDR3 region: CASSSREGFRETQYF. The CDR3 DNA follows: TGTGCCAGCAGTTCCCGAGAGGGATTTAGAGAGACCCAGTACTTC.

This clone was seen a single time. CDR3 DNA sequence: TGTGCCACCAGCAGAGCCGCAGTCATGAACACTGAAGCTTTCTTT. This encodes CATSRAAVMNTEAFF. The rearrangement links TRBV15 to TRBJ1-1, with D unresolved. V lost 1 base and J lost 0, with 9 bases in between. In germline, CDR1 is LNHNV, CDR2 YYDKDF (reference sequence). The CDR3 totals 15 residues.

This clone was detected only a few times. The chain uses TRBV6-5 and TRBJ1-4; D gene ambiguous. Trimming took 6 bases from V and 7 from J, leaving 18 bases between them. This CDR3 comprises 15 residues. The germline gives CDR1 MNHEY, CDR2 SVGAGI. The CDR3 loop is CASSTTWVGGEKLFF. DNA of the CDR3: TGTGCCAGCAGCACCACATGGGTAGGAGGTGAAAAACTGTTTTTT.

This clone was observed a single time. The rearrangement joins TRBV2 to TRBJ2-7; 12 nucleotides line up with TRBD2. Unmatched junction bases numbered 9, after V lost 3 bases and J lost 3 bases. Germline CDR1 is SNHLY and CDR2 is FYNNEI. The CDR3 loop spans 17 amino acids. CDR3 nucleotides: TGTGCCAGCAGTGATTACATCCGGACTAGCGGGATCTACGAGCAGTACTTC. Translation gives CASSDYIRTSGIYEQYF.

This chain uses TRBV11-2 with TRBJ2-7; D unclear. Trimming shortened V by 6 bases and J by 0 bases, and 15 bases separated the two germline ends. The length of the CDR3 is 15 residues. CDR1 is SGHAT and CDR2 is FQNNGV in the germline V gene. CDR3 sequence: CASRPSSLSSYEQYF. The CDR3 DNA follows: TGTGCCAGCAGACCTTCTTCCCTGAGCTCCTACGAGCAGTACTTC.

The rearrangement links TRBV11-1 to TRBJ2-1; D possibly corresponds to TRBD1 (7 bases). The germline V gene has CDR1 SGHAT and CDR2 FQDESV (reference sequence). CDR3 length: 14 amino acids. With 5 bases removed from V and 9 bases from J, the gap between germline ends came to 17 bases. The CDR3 reads CASSTYRGGGEQFF. CDR3 sequence (DNA): TGTGCCAGCAGCACCTACAGGGGAGGAGGTGAGCAGTTCTTC.

The chain employs TRBV28 and TRBJ1-2; D is unresolved. Trimming stripped 1 base from V and 4 bases from J, with 7 bases between. The CDR3 sequence is 13 residues long. The germline CDR1 and CDR2 sequences are MDHEN and SYDVKM. The CDR3 bases are TGTGCCAGCAGTTTATCTGCGGGCTATGGCTACACCTTC. Translating it yields CASSLSAGYGYTF.

This chain joins TRBV9 and TRBJ2-1; possible D gene TRBD1, 6 bases. Between the trimmed V and J ends, which lost 0 bases and 6 bases, there was a span of 13 bases. CDR1 is SGDLS and CDR2 is YYNGEE in the germline V gene. The CDR3 runs 15 residues. CDR3 in DNA: TGTGCCAGCAGCGTAGAAGGGGGAAGCCTCAATGAGCAGTTCTTC. Protein sequence: CASSVEGGSLNEQFF.

This clone was observed a handful of times. The chain uses TRBV18 and TRBJ2-7; 10 nucleotides line up with TRBD2. Trimming cost V 4 bases and J 0 bases; bases outside gene matches: 3. From germline, CDR1 is KGHSH and CDR2 LQKENI. CDR3 length: 15 amino acids. This CDR3 is CASSRGLADSYEQYF. CDR3 nucleotides: TGTGCCAGCTCACGCGGACTAGCGGACTCCTACGAGCAGTACTTC.

The chain employs TRBV15 and TRBJ2-5; 7 positions agree with TRBD2. This CDR3 region has 15 residues. The germline V gene has CDR1 LNHNV and CDR2 YYDKDF (reference sequence). The ends lost 6 bases at V and 5 bases at J; junction bases unmatched: 12. The CDR3 here is CATSSGGVAGETQYF. The CDR3 DNA follows: TGTGCCACCAGTTCTGGGGGGGTGGCAGGGGAGACCCAGTACTTC.

J is TRBJ1-2 and V is TRBV6-5; weak D call: TRBD1 (5 bases). V lost 6 bases and J lost 5, with 13 bases in between. Per the germline V gene, CDR1 is MNHEY and CDR2 is SVGAGI. The CDR3 runs to 13 residues. The CDR3 here is CASSRIGAYGYTF. The CDR3 DNA follows: TGTGCCAGCAGCCGTATTGGGGCGTATGGCTACACCTTC.

The chain employs TRBV11-2 and TRBJ1-2; D might be TRBD1 (5 bases). This CDR3 has 14 residues. Trimming cost V 5 bases and J 9 bases, with 19 bases left between them. Germline CDR1 and CDR2: SGHAT and FQNNGV. Here the CDR3 reads CASSRRDFHRSYTF. CDR3 nucleotide sequence: TGTGCCAGCAGCCGCCGGGACTTCCACCGGAGCTACACCTTC.

CDR3 protein: CASSLAGVEKLFF. CDR3 DNA: TGTGCCAGCAGTTTAGCGGGAGTTGAAAAACTGTTTTTT. This rearrangement joins TRBV12-3 or TRBV12-4 to TRBJ1-4; D uncertain. Trimming pared 0 bases from V and 7 bases from J, leaving 6 bases between. The CDR3 length is 13 residues.

This chain links TRBV3-1 (or the pseudogene TRBV3-2) with TRBJ2-3; 10 bases align to TRBD2. Germline assignment: CDR1 LGHDT and CDR2 YNNKEL (reference sequence). V dropped 1 base and J dropped 9; count of bases not matched to a gene: 4. This CDR3 has 14 residues. The CDR3 coding sequence is TGTGCCAGCAGCCAAGGAATTAGCGGGAGGACGCAGTATTTT. It yields the protein CASSQGISGRTQYF.

The rearrangement joins TRBV5-4 to TRBJ2-1; TRBD2 matches 9 bases. J was trimmed by 4 bases and V by 0 bases; bases with no gene match: 8. The CDR3 length is 17 residues. CDR1 is SGHNT and CDR2 is YYREEE in the germline V gene (reference sequence). In nucleotides, the CDR3 is TGTGCCAGCAGCTTGGATCTGAGCGGGAGGACTTACAATGAGCAGTTCTTC. This sequence encodes CASSLDLSGRTYNEQFF.

This chain joins TRBV27 and TRBJ2-2, with TRBD1 matching over 11 bases. J lost 8 bases, V lost 5 bases, and 4 bases had no gene match. Germline-derived CDR1 and CDR2 are MNHEY and SMNVEV (reference sequence). CDR3 length: 14 amino acids. In nucleotides, the CDR3 is TGTGCCAGCAGTGCCGGGACAGGGGGAGGGGAGCTGTTTTTT. Protein product: CASSAGTGGGELFF.

In nucleotides, the CDR3 is TGTGCCAGCACTCGGGGGGTGATCGGTAATTCACCCCTCCACTTT. Translating gives CASTRGVIGNSPLHF. The chain carries TRBV9 and TRBJ1-6; tentative D call: TRBD1 (5 bases). The V gene's germline CDR1 is SGDLS and CDR2 YYNGEE. Trimming stripped 6 bases from V and 6 bases from J, with 16 bases between. The CDR3 is 15 residues long.

The rearrangement uses TRBV15 and TRBJ2-6, with 8 bases identical to TRBD1. The CDR3 runs to 18 residues. V was pared by 2 bases and J by 0 bases, with 6 bases of the junction left unmatched. Per germline, CDR1 LNHNV and CDR2 YYDKDF (reference sequence). DNA of the CDR3: TGTGCCACCAGCAGAACTGGACAGGGCATCTCTGGGGCCAACGTCCTGACTTTC. It translates to CATSRTGQGISGANVLTF.

The chain combines TRBV7-9 with TRBJ2-6, with 8 bases that match TRBD2. The CDR3 covers 17 residues. V shed 4 bases and J 4 bases; nucleotides not matched to a gene: 9. The germline V gene encodes CDR1 SEHNR and CDR2 FQNEAQ (reference sequence). The CDR3 loop is CASSSPAGADGANVLTF. The CDR3 bases are TGTGCCAGCAGCTCACCAGCGGGAGCTGACGGGGCCAACGTCCTGACTTTC.

The rearrangement uses TRBV5-1 and TRBJ2-1, with 8 bases aligning to TRBD2. CDR3 size: 14 residues. CDR1 SGHRS and CDR2 YFSETQ come from the germline V gene. V lost 2 bases to trimming and J lost 7 bases; unmatched junction nucleotides: 5. CDR3 in amino acids: CASSLRTSLNEQFF. The CDR3 region has the DNA TGCGCCAGCAGCTTAAGGACTAGCCTAAATGAGCAGTTCTTC.

The chain recombines TRBV18 with TRBJ2-1; TRBD1 aligns across 7 bases. CDR3 size: 14 residues. Trimming at V came to 6 bases and at J to 7 bases, leaving 9 bases not matched to a gene. Germline V gives CDR1 KGHSH, CDR2 LQKENI. CDR3: CASSQDRDGNEQFF. In DNA, the CDR3 is TGTGCCAGCTCCCAAGACAGGGATGGGAATGAGCAGTTCTTC.

The V call is TRBV29-1, the J call TRBJ1-1; D perhaps matches TRBD1 (6 bases). V was clipped by 7 bases and J by 4 bases, with 13 bases between them. Germline CDR1 reads SQVTM; CDR2 reads ANQGSEA. The CDR3 is made up of 12 amino acids. CDR3 region: CSAGRGFTEAFF. CDR3 coding DNA: TGCAGCGCCGGAAGGGGGTTCACTGAAGCTTTCTTT.

The chain employs TRBV7-9 and TRBJ2-7; 9 nucleotides line up with TRBD1. With 5 bases clipped from V and 5 bases from J, the junction kept 7 bases outside the gene matches. Germline CDR1 and CDR2: SEHNR and FQNEAQ (reference sequence). The CDR3 totals 14 residues. CDR3: CASSVKQGADEQYF. CDR3 bases: TGTGCCAGCAGCGTAAAACAGGGGGCCGACGAGCAGTACTTC. Variable domain in full (rest from reference TRBV7-9 and TRBJ2-7): DTGVSQNPRHKITKRGQNVTFRCDPISEHNRLYWYRQTLGQGPEFLTYFQNEAQLEKSRLLSDRFSAERPKGSFSTLEIQRTEQGDSAMYLCASSVKQGADEQYFGPGTRLTVT.

The genes are TRBV3-1 (or the pseudogene TRBV3-2) and TRBJ2-1; D remains unclear. Germline V lookup: CDR1 LGHDT, CDR2 YNNKEL (reference sequence). The ends were cut back, 0 bases at V and 8 bases at J, with 17 bases in the middle. The CDR3 is made up of 16 amino acids. The CDR3 region is CASSQDLGAVLDEQFF. CDR3 sequence (DNA): TGTGCCAGCAGCCAAGATTTGGGCGCCGTCCTCGATGAGCAGTTCTTC.

The V and J genes are TRBV6-5 and TRBJ1-2; a possible D gene is TRBD1 (5 bases). With 4 bases removed from V and 4 bases from J, the gap between germline ends came to 19 bases. Germline CDR1 MNHEY, CDR2 SVGAGI. The CDR3 is made up of 16 amino acids. CDR3 sequence: CASSSWDGGKGYGYTF. For the CDR3, the DNA is TGTGCCAGCAGTTCCTGGGATGGGGGGAAGGGCTATGGCTACACCTTC.

V gene TRBV19 combines with J gene TRBJ2-1; 7 bases fit TRBD2. The CDR3 is made up of 16 amino acids. Trimming cost V 7 bases and J 6 bases; bases outside gene matches: 15. Germline CDR1 reads LNHDA; CDR2 reads SQIVND (reference sequence). CDR3 in DNA: TGTGCCAGTACCCTCGGCGGGGGTTGGCTTCTCAATGAGCAGTTCTTC. Translating it yields CASTLGGGWLLNEQFF. Based on the CDR3 plus reference TRBV19 and TRBJ2-1, the full variable domain is DGGITQSPKYLFRKEGQNVTLSCEQNLNHDAMYWYRQDPGQGLRLIYYSQIVNDFQKGDIAEGYSVSREKKESFPLTVTSAQKNPTAFYLCASTLGGGWLLNEQFFGPGTRLTVL.